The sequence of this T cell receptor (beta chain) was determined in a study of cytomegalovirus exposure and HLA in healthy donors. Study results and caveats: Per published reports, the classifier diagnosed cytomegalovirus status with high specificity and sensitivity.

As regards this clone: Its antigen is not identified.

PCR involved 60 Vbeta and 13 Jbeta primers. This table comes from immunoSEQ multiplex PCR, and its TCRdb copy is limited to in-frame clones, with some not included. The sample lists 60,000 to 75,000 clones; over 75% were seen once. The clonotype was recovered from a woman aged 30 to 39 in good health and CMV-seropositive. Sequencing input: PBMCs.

The CDR3 region has the DNA TGTGCCAGCAGCCCTTATGTAGGGGGTTTCTCCATGAACACTGAAGCTTTCTTT. This sequence encodes CASSPYVGGFSMNTEAFF. The chain recombines TRBV11-2 with TRBJ1-1; possible D gene TRBD1, 6 bases. Germline loops: CDR1 SGHAT, CDR2 FQNNGV. This CDR3 contains 18 residues. V dropped 5 bases and J dropped 0 bases, with 22 bases sitting between them.